The 18 T cell receptor beta chains reported below all come from one sample, sequenced in a study of shared clonotypes between healthy human individuals. Clones were sequenced by immunoSEQ multiplex PCR, and TCRdb holds only the in-frame ones, with some missing. The sample has roughly 96,000 clones; approximately 44% are singletons. Sequenced sample: PBMCs. The receptors originated from a woman between 40 and 50 years old in good health. Some clones in this sample may be carry-over from other donors' samples.

The chain has TRBV9 and TRBJ2-1; no clear D. Germline V gene data show CDR1 as SGDLS and CDR2 as YYNGEE. The CDR3 sequence is 14 residues long. With 0 bases removed from V and 5 bases from J, the gap between germline ends came to 9 bases. CDR3 residues: CASSVGNLNNEQFF. For the CDR3, the DNA is TGTGCCAGCAGCGTAGGAAACCTAAACAATGAGCAGTTCTTC.

This clone was detected many times. The chain combines TRBV25-1 with TRBJ2-7; D is possibly TRBD1 (5 bases). CDR3 size: 15 residues. Germline V gives CDR1 MGHDK, CDR2 SYGVNS. V lost 1 base and J lost 0, with 10 bases in between. The CDR3 spells CASSEWGTNSYEQYF. The CDR3 nucleotides are TGTGCCAGCAGTGAATGGGGCACCAACTCCTACGAGCAGTACTTC.

The genes are TRBV28 and TRBJ1-2; D may be TRBD1 (5 bases). The V and J ends lost 2 bases and 5 bases respectively, with 9 bases between them. The V gene's germline CDR1 is MDHEN and CDR2 SYDVKM. The CDR3 is 13 amino acids. For the CDR3, the DNA is TGTGCCAGCAGTTTAGAACAGGTTTATGGCTACACCTTC. Residues: CASSLEQVYGYTF.

The rearrangement joins TRBV28 to TRBJ1-1, with 8 bases identical to TRBD1. The CDR3 runs to 14 residues. Germline values: CDR1 MDHEN, CDR2 SYDVKM. J lost 4 bases, V lost 6 bases, and 7 bases had no gene match. The CDR3 sequence is CASSPRQGSTEAFF. CDR3 bases: TGTGCCAGCAGCCCCAGACAGGGGAGCACTGAAGCTTTCTTT.

The rearrangement uses TRBV19 and TRBJ1-5; the D is unclear. The length of the CDR3 is 13 residues. Germline CDR1 and CDR2: LNHDA and SQIVND (reference sequence). Trimming took 8 bases from V and 3 from J, leaving 11 bases between them. The CDR3 loop reads CASRRTDNQPQHF. The CDR3, as DNA: TGTGCCAGTCGAAGGACGGACAATCAGCCCCAGCATTTT.

The J gene is TRBJ2-6, the V gene TRBV19, with D perhaps matching TRBD1 or TRBD2 (5 bases each). The V gene lost 5 bases and the J gene lost 5 bases, with 7 bases spanning the gap. CDR1 is LNHDA, CDR2 SQIVND, per germline (reference sequence). There are 13 residues in the CDR3. CDR3: CASSGTWANVLTF. CDR3 DNA: TGTGCCAGTAGTGGGACCTGGGCCAACGTCCTGACTTTC. The variable domain in full, with the rest retrieved from reference TRBV19 and TRBJ2-6, is DGGITQSPKYLFRKEGQNVTLSCEQNLNHDAMYWYRQDPGQGLRLIYYSQIVNDFQKGDIAEGYSVSREKKESFPLTVTSAQKNPTAFYLCASSGTWANVLTFGAGSRLTVL.

The chain has TRBV29-1 and TRBJ2-7; TRBD2 agrees at 7 bases. The length of the CDR3 is 13 residues. The germline V gene has CDR1 SQVTM and CDR2 ANQGSEA. Trimming at V came to 4 bases and at J to 0 bases, leaving 3 bases not matched to a gene. This CDR3 reads CSVVGGFSYEQYF. For the CDR3, the DNA is TGCAGCGTTGTGGGGGGGTTCTCCTACGAGCAGTACTTC.

This sequence joins TRBV11-2 and TRBJ2-7; D uncertain. V was trimmed by 0 bases and J by 2 bases, leaving 5 bases between them. The CDR3 covers 13 residues. The germline V gene encodes CDR1 SGHAT and CDR2 FQNNGV. CDR3 loop: CASSLEWTYEQYF. The CDR3 coding sequence is TGTGCCAGCAGCTTAGAGTGGACCTACGAGCAGTACTTC.

This clone appeared a single time. DNA for the CDR3: TGTGCCAGCAGACCCGACACCTCTGAAAAACTGTTTTTT. This gives the protein CASRPDTSEKLFF. The V call is TRBV6-5, the J call TRBJ1-4; D gene unclear. Germline assignment: CDR1 MNHEY and CDR2 SVGAGI. V lost 6 bases and J lost 7, with 12 bases in between. This CDR3 contains 13 residues.

The chain recombines TRBV28 with TRBJ2-7; TRBD1 matches 7 bases. CDR3 size: 12 residues. Germline V gene data show CDR1 as MDHEN and CDR2 as SYDVKM. J was trimmed by 11 bases and V by 5 bases; bases with no gene match: 9. The CDR3 loop reads CASSEGASPEYF. As DNA, the CDR3 is TGTGCCAGCAGTGAGGGGGCGTCGCCGGAGTACTTC.

This clone was seen many times. The chain is built from TRBV19 and TRBJ1-5; TRBD1 agrees at 8 bases. Trimming at V came to 5 bases and at J to 2 bases, leaving 5 bases not matched to a gene. The CDR3 totals 15 residues. In germline, CDR1 is LNHDA, CDR2 SQIVND (reference sequence). CDR3 in amino acids: CASSAQGEGNQPQHF. CDR3 in DNA: TGTGCCAGTAGTGCACAGGGGGAAGGCAATCAGCCCCAGCATTTT.

This clone turned up a few times. The chain links TRBV9 to TRBJ1-1, with D perhaps TRBD1 (5 bases). The V end was cut by 4 bases, the J end by 11 bases, with 18 bases between. Germline V CDR1 and CDR2: SGDLS, YYNGEE. The CDR3 loop spans 13 amino acids. The CDR3: CASSPSAREDAFF. The CDR3 nucleotides read TGTGCCAGCAGCCCTAGTGCCAGGGAGGACGCTTTCTTT. Variable domain in full (rest from reference TRBV9 and TRBJ1-1): DSGVTQTPKHLITATGQRVTLRCSPRSGDLSVYWYQQSLDQGLQFLIQYYNGEERAKGNILERFSAQQFPDLHSELNLSSLELGDSALYFCASSPSAREDAFFGQGTRLTVV.

This clone was detected many times. V is TRBV28 and J is TRBJ1-5; 7 nucleotides match TRBD1. With V trimmed by 3 bases and J by 3 bases, 14 bases remained unmatched. Per the germline V gene, CDR1 is MDHEN and CDR2 is SYDVKM. This CDR3 spans 18 amino acids. The CDR3: CASSFPETGKRSNQPQHF. In nucleotides, the CDR3 is TGTGCCAGCAGTTTCCCCGAGACAGGGAAACGGTCCAATCAGCCCCAGCATTTT.

On this clone: The CDR3 ends on some other residue instead of the conserved phenylalanine or tryptophan, so this is likely a read error. In DNA form, the CDR3 reads TGCGCCAGCAGGGTTGGAGGTACGCAGTATCTT. As protein: CASRVGGTQYL. The V and J genes are TRBV5-1 and TRBJ2-3; D is possibly TRBD2 (5 bases). V was trimmed by 5 bases and J by 8 bases, leaving 9 bases between them. The V gene's germline CDR1 is SGHRS and CDR2 YFSETQ. The CDR3 contains 11 residues.

The chain has TRBV9 and TRBJ2-7; D is ambiguous. This CDR3 contains 13 residues. The germline CDR1 and CDR2 sequences are SGDLS and YYNGEE. V gave up 6 bases and J gave up 6 bases, with 16 bases separating them. The CDR3 here is CASTLEVDGEQYF. CDR3 DNA: TGTGCCAGCACCTTAGAAGTGGATGGCGAGCAGTACTTC.

The chain recombines TRBV2 with TRBJ2-1; 10 bases align to TRBD2. The CDR3 is made up of 19 amino acids. J was trimmed by 5 bases and V by 4 bases; bases with no gene match: 17. Germline CDR1 SNHLY, CDR2 FYNNEI. CDR3 region: CASSATGQRGLAVHNEQFF. CDR3 DNA: TGTGCCAGCAGTGCTACGGGCCAGAGAGGACTAGCGGTACACAATGAGCAGTTCTTC.

Within the sample, this clone is medium-sized. The chain carries TRBV6-1 and TRBJ1-5, with TRBD1 identical over 7 bases. Per germline, CDR1 MNHNS and CDR2 SASEGT. V shed 4 bases and J 6 bases; nucleotides not matched to a gene: 9. This CDR3 has 15 residues. This CDR3 reads CASSGQTGHSQPQHF. The CDR3 region has the DNA TGTGCCAGCAGTGGGCAGACAGGGCATAGTCAGCCCCAGCATTTT.

This clone showed up just a few times. CDR3: CASSYVGSGDEAFF. As DNA, the CDR3 is TGTGCCAGCAGTTACGTAGGGAGTGGGGATGAAGCTTTCTTT. This chain uses TRBV6-7 with TRBJ1-1; D gene uncertain. TRBV6-7 is recorded as an ORF, its role being uncertain. This CDR3 has 14 amino acids. Trimming took 2 bases from V and 7 from J, leaving 14 bases between them.